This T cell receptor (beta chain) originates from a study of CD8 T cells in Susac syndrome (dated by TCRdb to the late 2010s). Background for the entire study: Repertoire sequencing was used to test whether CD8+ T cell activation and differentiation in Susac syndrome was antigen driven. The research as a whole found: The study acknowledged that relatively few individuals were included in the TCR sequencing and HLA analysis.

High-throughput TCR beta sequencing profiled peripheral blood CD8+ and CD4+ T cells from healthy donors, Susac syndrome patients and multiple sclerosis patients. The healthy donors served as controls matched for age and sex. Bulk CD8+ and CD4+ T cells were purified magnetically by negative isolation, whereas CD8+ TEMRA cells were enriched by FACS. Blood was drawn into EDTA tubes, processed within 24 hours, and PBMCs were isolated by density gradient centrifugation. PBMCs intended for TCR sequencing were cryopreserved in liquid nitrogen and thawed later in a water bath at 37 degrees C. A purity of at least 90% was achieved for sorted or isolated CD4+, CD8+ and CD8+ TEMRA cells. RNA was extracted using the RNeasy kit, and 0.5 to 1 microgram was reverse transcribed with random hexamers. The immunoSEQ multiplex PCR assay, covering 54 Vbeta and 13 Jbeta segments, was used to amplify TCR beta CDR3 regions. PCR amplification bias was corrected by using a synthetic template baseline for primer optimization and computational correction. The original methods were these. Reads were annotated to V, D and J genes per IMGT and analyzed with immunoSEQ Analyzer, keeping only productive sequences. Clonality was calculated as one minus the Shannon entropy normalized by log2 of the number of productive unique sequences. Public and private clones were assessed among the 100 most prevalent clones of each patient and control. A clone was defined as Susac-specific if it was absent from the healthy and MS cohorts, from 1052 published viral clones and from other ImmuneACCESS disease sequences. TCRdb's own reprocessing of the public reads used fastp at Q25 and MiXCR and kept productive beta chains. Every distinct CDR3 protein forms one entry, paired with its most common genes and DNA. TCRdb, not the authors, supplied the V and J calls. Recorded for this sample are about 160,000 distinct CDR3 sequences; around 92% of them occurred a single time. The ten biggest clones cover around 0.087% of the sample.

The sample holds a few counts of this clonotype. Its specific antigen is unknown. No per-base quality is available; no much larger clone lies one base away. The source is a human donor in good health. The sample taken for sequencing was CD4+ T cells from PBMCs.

CDR3 loop: CASSQDRGTGELFF. The DNA reads as follows: TGTGCCAGCTCACAGGACAGGGGAACCGGGGAGCTGTTTTTT. The rearranged chain carries TRBV18 and TRBJ2-2, with 9 bases matching TRBD1. From its cysteine to its phenylalanine, the CDR3 spans 14 amino acids. Of the read, only the CDR3 DNA is kept; its 42 bases are in frame from base 1. CDR1 and CDR2, looked up from the germline V gene, are KGHSH and LQKENI. Here V drops 4 bases and J drops 5 bases, and the junction holds 2 bases not matched to any gene.